This T cell receptor (beta chain) was sequenced for a study of shared clonotypes between healthy human individuals. Whole-study context: Donor ages ranged 18 to 49 years: a couple of women, a few men.

Naive CD8 cells, CD45RO-negative and positively selected for CCR7, excluded terminally differentiated effector memory CD45RA+ cells. On this clone: Its antigen is still unknown.

Study-wide results and limits: An anticipated effect of sequencing depth on clonotype sharing among donors was recognized. Among non-shared clonotypes, generation probabilities were lower than among those shared by all four donors. In having few donors, the study represented limited genetic and exposure-history diversity.

Some clones are missing from TCRdb's copy, which holds only in-frame ones; the method was immunoSEQ multiplex PCR. The sample contains roughly 2,000,000 clones, 85% to 95% of which appear only once. The clonotype comes from a man between 18 and 35 years old in good health. What was sequenced was naive CD8+ T cells sorted from blood.

DNA for the CDR3: TGTGCCAGCCTCCGGGACAGCACCTACGAGCAGTACTTC. It yields the protein CASLRDSTYEQYF. The chain couples TRBV2 to TRBJ2-7; 7 positions match TRBD1. Germline V gene data show CDR1 as SNHLY and CDR2 as FYNNEI. The CDR3 spans 13 residues. The J segment lost 2 bases and the V segment lost 8 bases, leaving 6 bases of the junction unmatched. Looking up the rest from reference TRBV2 and TRBJ2-7 gives the full variable domain: EPEVTQTPSHQVTQMGQEVILRCVPISNHLYFYWYRQILGQKVEFLVSFYNNEISEKSEIFDDQFSVERPDGSNFTLKIRSTKLEDSAMYFCASLRDSTYEQYFGPGTRLTVT.